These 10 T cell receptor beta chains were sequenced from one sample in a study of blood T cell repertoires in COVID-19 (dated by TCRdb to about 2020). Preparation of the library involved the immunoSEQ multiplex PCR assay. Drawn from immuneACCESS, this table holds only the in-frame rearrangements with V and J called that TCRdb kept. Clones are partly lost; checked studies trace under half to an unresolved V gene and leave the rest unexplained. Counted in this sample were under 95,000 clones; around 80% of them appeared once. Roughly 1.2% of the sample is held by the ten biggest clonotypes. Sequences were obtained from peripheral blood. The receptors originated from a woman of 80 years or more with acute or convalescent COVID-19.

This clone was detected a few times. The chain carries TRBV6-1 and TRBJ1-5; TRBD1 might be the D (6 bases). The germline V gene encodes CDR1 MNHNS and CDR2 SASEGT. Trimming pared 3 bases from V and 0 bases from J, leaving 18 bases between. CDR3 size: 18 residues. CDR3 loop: CASSELRSTGFSNQPQHF. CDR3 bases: TGTGCCAGCAGTGAGCTCCGGTCAACAGGGTTTAGCAATCAGCCCCAGCATTTT.

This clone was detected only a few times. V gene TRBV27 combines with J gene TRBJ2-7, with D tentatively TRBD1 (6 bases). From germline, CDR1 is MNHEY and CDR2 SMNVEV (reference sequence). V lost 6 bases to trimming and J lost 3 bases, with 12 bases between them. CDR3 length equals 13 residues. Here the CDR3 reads CASSSRTVYEQYF. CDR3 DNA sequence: TGTGCCAGCAGCTCCCGGACAGTCTACGAGCAGTACTTC.

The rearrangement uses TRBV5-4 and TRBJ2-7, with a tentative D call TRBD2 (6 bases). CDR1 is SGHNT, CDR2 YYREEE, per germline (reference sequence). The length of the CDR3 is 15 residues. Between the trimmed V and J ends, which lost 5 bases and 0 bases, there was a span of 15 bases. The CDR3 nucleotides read TGTGCCAGCAGGAATTGGGACTCCAGCTCCTACGAGCAGTACTTC. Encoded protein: CASRNWDSSSYEQYF.

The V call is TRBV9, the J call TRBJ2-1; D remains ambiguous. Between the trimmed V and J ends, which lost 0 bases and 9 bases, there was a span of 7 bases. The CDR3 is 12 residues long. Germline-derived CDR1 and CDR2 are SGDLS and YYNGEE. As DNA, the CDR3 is TGTGCCAGCAGCGTAGAGCCCGGTGAGCAGTTCTTC. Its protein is CASSVEPGEQFF.

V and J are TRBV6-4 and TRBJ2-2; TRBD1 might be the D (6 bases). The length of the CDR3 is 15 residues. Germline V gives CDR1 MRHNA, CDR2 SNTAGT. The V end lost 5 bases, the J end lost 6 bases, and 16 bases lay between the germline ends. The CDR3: CASSFRGGGSGELFF. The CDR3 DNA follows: TGTGCCAGCAGTTTTCGTGGGGGCGGCTCCGGGGAGCTGTTTTTT.

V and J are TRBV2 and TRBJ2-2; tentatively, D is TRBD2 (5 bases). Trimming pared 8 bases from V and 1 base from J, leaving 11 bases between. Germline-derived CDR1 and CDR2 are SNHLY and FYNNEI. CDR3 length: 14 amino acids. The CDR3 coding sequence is TGTGCCAGCCGATACGGGATGAACACCGGGGAGCTGTTTTTT. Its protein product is CASRYGMNTGELFF.

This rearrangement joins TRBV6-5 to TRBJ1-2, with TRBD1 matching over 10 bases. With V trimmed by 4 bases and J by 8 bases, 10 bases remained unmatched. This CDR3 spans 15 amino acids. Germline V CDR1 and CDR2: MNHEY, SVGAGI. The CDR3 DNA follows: TGTGCCAGCAGTTTCAATTTGGGACAGGGGCGAGGCTACACCTTC. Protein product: CASSFNLGQGRGYTF.

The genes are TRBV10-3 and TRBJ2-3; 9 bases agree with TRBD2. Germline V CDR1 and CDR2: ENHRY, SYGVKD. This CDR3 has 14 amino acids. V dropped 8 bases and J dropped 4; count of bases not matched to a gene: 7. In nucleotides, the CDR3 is TGTGCCATCGCGGCTAGCGGGGACGCAGATACGCAGTATTTT. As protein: CAIAASGDADTQYF.

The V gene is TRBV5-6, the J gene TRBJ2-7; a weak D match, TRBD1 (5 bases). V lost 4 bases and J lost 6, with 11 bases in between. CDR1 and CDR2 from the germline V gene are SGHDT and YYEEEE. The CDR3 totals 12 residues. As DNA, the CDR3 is TGTGCCAGCAGCCTGGGGCCCCTCGAGCAGTACTTC. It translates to CASSLGPLEQYF.

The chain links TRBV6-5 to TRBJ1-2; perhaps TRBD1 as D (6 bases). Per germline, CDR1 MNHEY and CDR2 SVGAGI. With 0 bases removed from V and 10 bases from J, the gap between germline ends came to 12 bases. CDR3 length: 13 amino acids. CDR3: CASSYSGRGDYTF. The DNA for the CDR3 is TGTGCCAGCAGTTACTCGGGCAGGGGAGACTACACCTTC.